This T cell receptor beta chain is from a study of shared clonotypes between healthy human individuals. The protocol was immunoSEQ multiplex PCR, while the TCRdb copy is restricted to in-frame clones and leaves out a portion. Here the sample spans roughly 2.1 million clones, just over 90% being singletons. Cells designated naive CD8 were CD45RO-negative and were positively selected for CCR7, with terminally differentiated effector memory CD45RA+ cells excluded. The CDR3 loop spans 13 amino acids. The V end lost 8 bases, the J end lost 5 bases, and 13 bases lay between the germline ends. Germline CDR1 is MNHEY and CDR2 is SMNVEV (reference sequence).

The sample consisted of naive CD8+ T cells from PBMCs. This receptor was identified in a man between 18 and 29 years old in good health. Some clones in this sample may be carry-over from other donors' samples. This rearrangement joins TRBV27 to TRBJ2-1, with D possibly matching TRBD2 (6 bases). As DNA, the CDR3 is TGTGCCAGCCGGAGGGCTATGAACAATGAGCAGTTCTTC. Its translation is CASRRAMNNEQFF.